This TCR beta chain originates from a study of OX40 agonist ivuxolimab in advanced cancers. Concerning the study at large: Ivuxolimab was a fully human IgG2 agonistic monoclonal antibody targeting the costimulatory receptor OX40 (CD134). Intravenous ivuxolimab was administered to patients every 2 weeks at six dose levels: 0.01, 0.1, 0.3, 1.5, 3 and 10 mg/kg. Of the approximately 54 dose-escalation patients, hepatocellular carcinoma was present in approximately 20, melanoma in roughly 15, renal cell carcinoma in 9 and head and neck cancer in 9. A male proportion of 82.7% and a mean age of 60 years, ranging from about 20 to 85, were recorded for the dose-escalation cohort. Prior anti-PD-1, anti-PD-L1 or anti-CTLA-4 therapy was permitted, and approximately 40% of dose-escalation patients had received checkpoint inhibitors. Partial responses occurred in three dose-escalation patients, of whom one had hepatocellular carcinoma and two had cutaneous melanoma. Peripheral TCRbeta sequencing was intended to test whether TCR sequence diversity was altered and clonal T-cell expansion was caused by ivuxolimab. The monotherapy dose-escalation portion (N of about 49 patients) of the phase I ivuxolimab trial is reported in the paper. Results the study describes overall, beyond this receptor: Antigen specificity was not determined for the clonally expanded peripheral T cells. Low levels of normalized T-cell clonal expansion were also seen in some patients who did not respond. At doses from 0.1 to 3.0 mg/kg, clonal expansion was seen in both CD4+ and CD8+ blood T cells between baseline and week 6. After ivuxolimab, expanded clones were on average more numerous among CD8+ T cells than among CD4+ T cells. In the 0.1-3.0 mg/kg groups, partial responders were among the patients with the lowest normalized peripheral clonal expansion, particularly in CD8+ T cells.

To sequence the TCRbeta CDR3 region, genomic DNA was isolated from the sorted cells. TCRbeta CDR3 regions were sequenced using the immunoSEQ Assay. TCRdb's version of the immuneACCESS table is confined to in-frame rearrangements and falls short of the full clone set. An unresolved V gene accounts for under half of the shortfall where checked; the remainder is of unknown origin. For this sample the table gives about 12,000 clones, of which about 80% were detected only once. About a quarter of the sample is held by the ten biggest clonotypes. The CDR3 sequence holds 14 residues, the cysteine and phenylalanine included. The entry retains the CDR3 DNA only, 42 bases that are in frame from base 1. The germline V gene specifies MDHEN as CDR1 and SYDVKM as CDR2. V is clipped by 4 bases and J by 3 bases, and the sequence between their germline boundaries is 13 bases long. The trial excluded patients who had a history of autoimmune disease or who were on systemic immunosuppression. Peripheral blood for TCR sequencing was collected from all dose cohorts at baseline, on cycle 4 day 1, and on cycle 7 day 1. The samples were taken from a phase I, first-in-human, multicenter, open-label dose-escalation trial of ivuxolimab. The trial enrolled adults with locally advanced or metastatic head and neck squamous cell, hepatocellular, melanoma or renal cell carcinoma. Before TCR sequencing, CD4+ and CD8+ T cells were separately sorted from peripheral blood.

There are a few counts of this clone. This receptor's antigen is unknown. Per-base quality was not reported, and no clone a single base away is much larger than it. This sequence originates from an adult with an advanced solid tumor such as melanoma, head and neck, liver or kidney cancer. Recombination joined TRBV28 with TRBJ2-7; the best D guess is TRBD1, with 6 bases matching. Specimen: CD4+ or CD8+ T cells sorted from blood, collected in a trial of the OX40 agonist ivuxolimab. The sequenced DNA: TGTGCCAGCAGTTCCCCCCCAGGGGTCTACGAGCAGTACTTC. It encodes CASSSPPGVYEQYF.